The 32 T cell receptor beta chains listed next were all sequenced from one sample in a study of blood T cell repertoires in COVID-19. The method was immunoSEQ multiplex PCR; TCRdb's version includes in-frame clones alone and lacks a portion of them. The table includes roughly 150,000 clones, under 85% detected once. The sample consisted of peripheral blood. Source of these receptors: a man older than 75 with COVID-19, enrolled during active disease.

The chain employs TRBV6-6 and TRBJ1-5; 7 nucleotides agree with TRBD1. Germline values: CDR1 MNHNY, CDR2 SVGAGI (reference sequence). The CDR3 is 16 amino acids. J was trimmed by 0 bases and V by 7 bases; bases with no gene match: 9. The CDR3 protein is CASNTGQTSSNQPQHF. CDR3 DNA sequence: TGTGCCAGCAATACGGGACAGACTTCTAGCAATCAGCCCCAGCATTTT.

This clone was observed a single time. This is likely an artifact of a read error, given a far larger clone one base away. The genes are TRBV5-4 and TRBJ2-1, with D maybe TRBD1 (6 bases). The CDR3 consists of 11 residues. Looked up from germline, CDR1 is SGHNT and CDR2 is YYREEE (reference sequence). Trimming shortened V by 3 bases and J by 10 bases, and 8 bases separated the two germline ends. The CDR3 nucleotides are TGTGCCAGCAGCTGGGGGACAGAGCAGTTCTTC. It is translated as CASSWGTEQFF.

This chain uses TRBV7-9 with TRBJ1-4; a weak D match, TRBD1 (5 bases). The CDR3 spans 16 residues. Trimming removed 4 bases at V and 7 bases at J, with 19 bases between. CDR1 SEHNR and CDR2 FQNEAQ come from the germline V gene (reference sequence). CDR3 in DNA: TGTGCCAGCAGCTGGCCGCGCGGGGCAAAGAGTGAAAAACTGTTTTTT. Encoded protein: CASSWPRGAKSEKLFF.

The V and J genes are TRBV7-9 and TRBJ2-1; 7 bases match TRBD1. The V and J ends lost 5 bases and 6 bases, in that order; junction bases with no gene match: 4. Germline CDR1 is SEHNR and CDR2 is FQNEAQ (reference sequence). The CDR3 runs 13 residues. The CDR3 spells CASSVPGGNEQFF. The CDR3 region has the DNA TGTGCCAGCAGCGTCCCAGGGGGCAATGAGCAGTTCTTC. Drawing the rest from reference TRBV7-9 and TRBJ2-1, the complete variable domain is DTGVSQNPRHKITKRGQNVTFRCDPISEHNRLYWYRQTLGQGPEFLTYFQNEAQLEKSRLLSDRFSAERPKGSFSTLEIQRTEQGDSAMYLCASSVPGGNEQFFGPGTRLTVL.

This chain links TRBV19 with TRBJ1-1, with 11 bases identical to TRBD1. The CDR3 covers 16 residues. Per the germline V gene, CDR1 is LNHDA and CDR2 is SQIVND (reference sequence). The trim removed 5 bases at V and 0 bases at J, leaving 5 bases unmatched. CDR3 sequence reads: CASSAGTGGMNTEAFF. The CDR3 DNA sequence: TGTGCCAGTAGTGCCGGGACAGGGGGTATGAACACTGAAGCTTTCTTT.

V usage is TRBV3-1 (or the pseudogene TRBV3-2) and J usage is TRBJ1-1; D is perhaps TRBD1 (6 bases). From germline, CDR1 is LGHDT and CDR2 YNNKEL (reference sequence). V was pared by 1 base and J by 0 bases, with 18 bases between. The length of the CDR3 is 18 residues. The CDR3 bases are TGTGCCAGCAGCCAAGGGTTAGTACAGGGCCGAATGAACACTGAAGCTTTCTTT. Protein sequence: CASSQGLVQGRMNTEAFF.

This clone was observed once. The V gene is TRBV27, the J gene TRBJ2-7; 7 bases map to TRBD2. Trimming removed 5 bases from V and 2 bases from J; junction bases left unmatched: 18. Germline CDR1 is MNHEY and CDR2 is SMNVEV (reference sequence). CDR3 length: 18 amino acids. Here the CDR3 reads CASSRMGLNDGLPYEQYF. Written as DNA, the CDR3 is TGTGCCAGCAGTAGAATGGGACTAAACGACGGCCTTCCCTACGAGCAGTACTTC.

This clone was picked up a small number of times. The chain is built from TRBV5-1 and TRBJ1-1; the D is unclear. V was cut by 3 bases and J by 0 bases, with 6 bases left in between. The CDR3 totals 13 residues. In germline, CDR1 is SGHRS, CDR2 YFSETQ. CDR3 nucleotides: TGCGCCAGCAGCTCTTTAATGAACACTGAAGCTTTCTTT. This encodes CASSSLMNTEAFF. The variable domain in full, completed from reference TRBV5-1 and TRBJ1-1, reads KAGVTQTPRYLIKTRGQQVTLSCSPISGHRSVSWYQQTPGQGLQFLFEYFSETQRNKGNFPGRFSGRQFSNSRSEMNVSTLELGDSALYLCASSSLMNTEAFFGQGTRLTVV.

The chain carries TRBV6-1 and TRBJ1-2; 9 bases fit TRBD1. V dropped 3 bases and J dropped 8; count of bases not matched to a gene: 4. The length of the CDR3 is 13 residues. Per the germline V gene, CDR1 is MNHNS and CDR2 is SASEGT. The CDR3 region is CASSDGDREGYTF. In DNA form, the CDR3 reads TGTGCCAGCAGTGATGGGGACAGGGAGGGCTACACCTTC.

This CDR3 reads CSVEGNGNSGNTIYF. CDR3 bases: TGCAGCGTTGAAGGGAACGGGAACTCTGGAAACACCATATATTTT. This chain joins TRBV29-1 and TRBJ1-3; no definite D call. The germline V gene encodes CDR1 SQVTM and CDR2 ANQGSEA. The ends were cut back, 1 base at V and 0 bases at J, with 10 bases in the middle. CDR3 size: 15 residues.

The V call is TRBV6-7, the J call TRBJ2-1, with TRBD2 identical over 10 bases. TRBV6-7 qualifies as an ORF whose function is uncertain. This CDR3 contains 18 residues. Losses at the gene ends were 8 bases for V and 3 bases for J; bases not matched to a gene: 16. The chain's CDR3 is CASHRGNQTSGVYNEQFF. The CDR3 nucleotides are TGTGCCAGCCACAGGGGCAACCAAACTAGCGGGGTCTACAATGAGCAGTTCTTC.

This rearrangement joins TRBV18 to TRBJ2-3, with 7 bases matching TRBD2. V lost 0 bases and J lost 1; bases outside the gene matches: 1. This CDR3 spans 15 amino acids. Germline V gene sequence: CDR1 KGHSH, CDR2 LQKENI. For the CDR3, the DNA is TGTGCCAGCTCACCACCGGGGGGGGGCACAGATACGCAGTATTTT. Translated: CASSPPGGGTDTQYF.

The J gene is TRBJ1-2, the V gene TRBV11-2, with D perhaps TRBD1 (6 bases). CDR3 length: 13 amino acids. Trimming left V 1 base short and J 4 bases short, with 7 bases between. CDR1 and CDR2 from the germline V gene are SGHAT and FQNNGV. The CDR3 protein is CASSLGTVYGYTF. The CDR3 bases are TGTGCCAGCAGCTTAGGGACAGTCTATGGCTACACCTTC.

The rearrangement links TRBV11-2 to TRBJ1-2; D not certain. There are 13 residues in the CDR3. Deletions cut 5 bases from V and 8 bases from J, with 15 bases between. Germline-derived CDR1 and CDR2 are SGHAT and FQNNGV. The DNA for the CDR3 is TGTGCCAGCAGCGTTGAATCCGGCGGAGGCTACACCTTC. The encoded protein is CASSVESGGGYTF. Variable domain in full (rest from reference TRBV11-2 and TRBJ1-2): EAGVAQSPRYKIIEKRQSVAFWCNPISGHATLYWYQQILGQGPKLLIQFQNNGVVDDSQLPKDRFSAERLKGVDSTLKIQPAKLEDSAVYLCASSVESGGGYTFGSGTRLTVV.

In its sample, this clone was seen once. The rearrangement links TRBV6-5 to TRBJ1-3; 8 bases align to TRBD1. The CDR3 covers 14 residues. CDR1 and CDR2 from the germline V gene are MNHEY and SVGAGI. Unmatched junction bases numbered 2, after V lost 6 bases and J lost 1 base. The CDR3 nucleotides are TGTGCCAGCAGAAGGGACAGGTCTGGAAACACCATATATTTT. It codes for CASRRDRSGNTIYF.

This clone has a handful of counts. The chain carries TRBV5-5 and TRBJ1-2; maybe TRBD1 (6 bases). The CDR3 contains 13 residues. The V and J ends lost 4 bases and 4 bases respectively, with 11 bases between them. Germline V gives CDR1 SGHKS, CDR2 YYEKEE (reference sequence). This CDR3 reads CASSPGHRYGYTF. The DNA for the CDR3 is TGTGCCAGCAGCCCGGGACACCGCTATGGCTACACCTTC.

V gene TRBV6-4 combines with J gene TRBJ1-2; 11 bases fit TRBD1. Unmatched junction bases numbered 7, after V lost 2 bases and J lost 8 bases. Germline V lookup: CDR1 MRHNA, CDR2 SNTAGT. This CDR3 has 15 residues. This CDR3 reads CASSDRTGGHWGYTF. The CDR3 coding sequence is TGTGCCAGCAGTGACCGGACAGGGGGCCACTGGGGCTACACCTTC.

This chain joins TRBV6-5 and TRBJ2-5; 9 bases fit TRBD1. This CDR3 comprises 15 residues. With V trimmed by 2 bases and J by 4 bases, 5 bases remained unmatched. The V gene's germline CDR1 is MNHEY and CDR2 SVGAGI. DNA for the CDR3: TGTGCCAGCAGTTACCCCGGGACAGGGAGAGAGACCCAGTACTTC. It encodes CASSYPGTGRETQYF.

The chain joins TRBV18 to TRBJ1-1, with D maybe TRBD1 (5 bases). Germline CDR1 reads KGHSH; CDR2 reads LQKENI. There are 14 residues in the CDR3. Trimming removed 2 bases from V and 7 bases from J, with 14 bases in between. The CDR3: CASSPDTGGFEAFF. The DNA for the CDR3 is TGTGCCAGCTCACCAGACACCGGGGGGTTTGAAGCTTTCTTT.

V gene TRBV7-2 combines with J gene TRBJ2-5; TRBD2 is a possible D gene (7 bases). Trimming took 7 bases from V and 5 from J, leaving 20 bases between them. The CDR3 runs 15 residues. Germline lookup yields CDR1 SGHTA and CDR2 FQGNSA. Here the CDR3 DNA reads TGTGCCAGCACCCCTATGAGGGGGGGCCGGGAGACCCAGTACTTC. Encoded protein: CASTPMRGGRETQYF.

This chain joins TRBV6-5 and TRBJ2-1; 8 nucleotides agree with TRBD2. The CDR3 totals 15 residues. V lost 6 bases, J lost 7 bases, and 11 bases stayed unmatched. Germline V gives CDR1 MNHEY, CDR2 SVGAGI. The CDR3 sequence: CASSPPGGVWNEQFF. CDR3 bases: TGTGCCAGCAGCCCCCCGGGGGGGGTCTGGAATGAGCAGTTCTTC.

Concerning this clone itself: This sample also contains other DNA sequences that code for the same CDR3. V usage is TRBV5-5 and J usage is TRBJ1-1; TRBD1 might be the D (5 bases). The V gene lost 4 bases and the J gene lost 3 bases, with 16 bases spanning the gap. The length of the CDR3 is 15 residues. Germline CDR1 SGHKS, CDR2 YYEKEE (reference sequence). Here the CDR3 reads CASSADPQGYTEAFF. The CDR3 coding sequence is TGTGCCAGCAGCGCGGATCCTCAGGGTTACACTGAAGCTTTCTTT.

The V and J genes are TRBV2 and TRBJ1-5; maybe TRBD1 (5 bases). In germline, CDR1 is SNHLY, CDR2 FYNNEI. Deletions cut 6 bases from V and 4 bases from J, with 10 bases between. This CDR3 comprises 13 residues. CDR3 in DNA: TGTGCCAGCAGAGCAGGGAGGAATCAGCCCCAGCATTTT. Translation gives CASRAGRNQPQHF.

V and J are TRBV6-6 and TRBJ1-6, with D perhaps matching TRBD1 (5 bases). Germline V gene lookup returns CDR1 MNHNY and CDR2 SVGAGI (reference sequence). Trimming left V 6 bases short and J 10 bases short, with 13 bases between. The CDR3 runs 13 residues. CDR3 bases: TGTGCCAGCAGCTTTACAGGTGGATCACCCCTCCACTTT. As protein: CASSFTGGSPLHF.

The sample holds a few counts of this clone. The rearrangement links TRBV10-3 to TRBJ1-1, with TRBD1 matching 8 bases. Germline V gene lookup returns CDR1 ENHRY and CDR2 SYGVKD. J gave up 6 bases and V 2 bases, and 8 bases lay outside the gene matches. CDR3 size: 15 residues. The DNA for the CDR3 is TGTGCCATCAGTGAGAGGACAGGGACAAGGGCTGAAGCTTTCTTT. Its translation: CAISERTGTRAEAFF.

The gene calls are TRBV18 and TRBJ2-1; 10 nucleotides match TRBD1. V shed 0 bases and J 7 bases; nucleotides not matched to a gene: 6. In germline, CDR1 is KGHSH, CDR2 LQKENI. The length of the CDR3 is 16 residues. CDR3 in DNA: TGTGCCAGCTCACCACCAGGGGGACAGGGGATAAATGAGCAGTTCTTC. Translating gives CASSPPGGQGINEQFF.

The V and J genes are TRBV5-1 and TRBJ2-5, with TRBD2 matching over 9 bases. CDR3 length equals 14 residues. J lost 6 bases, V lost 5 bases, and 8 bases had no gene match. Germline-derived CDR1 and CDR2 are SGHRS and YFSETQ. CDR3 sequence reads: CASSLGLAGQTQYF. The CDR3 nucleotides read TGCGCCAGCAGTCTGGGGCTAGCGGGACAGACCCAGTACTTC.

The chain employs TRBV5-4 and TRBJ2-5; 8 nucleotides match TRBD1. CDR1 and CDR2 from the germline V gene are SGHNT and YYREEE (reference sequence). Trimming took 4 bases from V and 4 from J; bases not matched to a gene: 12. This CDR3 has 16 residues. Here the CDR3 DNA reads TGTGCCAGCAGCCGAACCAAGGCAGGGGGCGGAGAGACCCAGTACTTC. It yields the protein CASSRTKAGGGETQYF.

J is TRBJ2-3 and V is TRBV9; TRBD2 is a possible D gene (6 bases). This CDR3 has 15 amino acids. Trimming shortened V by 0 bases and J by 1 base, and 9 bases separated the two germline ends. Germline values: CDR1 SGDLS, CDR2 YYNGEE. CDR3 sequence (DNA): TGTGCCAGCAGCGTAGAGGCTAGCGGCACAGATACGCAGTATTTT. Protein product: CASSVEASGTDTQYF.

About this clone itself: Within the sample, other DNA sequences also encode this same CDR3. The gene calls are TRBV2 and TRBJ2-5; D might be TRBD1 (5 bases). V lost 4 bases and J 2 bases, leaving 8 bases between the germline ends. Looked up from germline, CDR1 is SNHLY and CDR2 is FYNNEI. The length of the CDR3 is 13 residues. The CDR3 DNA sequence: TGTGCCAGCAGTGTTGACAGACAAGAGACCCAGTACTTC. Encoded protein: CASSVDRQETQYF. The full variable domain, completed using reference TRBV2 and TRBJ2-5, is EPEVTQTPSHQVTQMGQEVILRCVPISNHLYFYWYRQILGQKVEFLVSFYNNEISEKSEIFDDQFSVERPDGSNFTLKIRSTKLEDSAMYFCASSVDRQETQYFGPGTRLLVL.

J is TRBJ2-7 and V is TRBV15, with a weak D call TRBD2 (6 bases). The CDR3 has 18 residues. The V gene lost 0 bases and the J gene lost 3 bases, with 21 bases spanning the gap. Looked up from germline, CDR1 is LNHNV and CDR2 is YYDKDF (reference sequence). The chain's CDR3 is CATSRDLGGLVNRYEQYF. The CDR3 DNA reads as TGTGCCACCAGCAGAGATCTCGGGGGTTTAGTCAATCGCTACGAGCAGTACTTC.

The chain uses TRBV5-1 and TRBJ2-3, with 7 bases fitting TRBD2. Germline CDR1 is SGHRS and CDR2 is YFSETQ. With V trimmed by 4 bases and J by 4 bases, 6 bases remained unmatched. The length of the CDR3 is 14 residues. The CDR3 loop reads CASSPSGMADTQYF. Written as DNA, the CDR3 is TGCGCCAGCAGCCCAAGCGGGATGGCAGATACGCAGTATTTT.